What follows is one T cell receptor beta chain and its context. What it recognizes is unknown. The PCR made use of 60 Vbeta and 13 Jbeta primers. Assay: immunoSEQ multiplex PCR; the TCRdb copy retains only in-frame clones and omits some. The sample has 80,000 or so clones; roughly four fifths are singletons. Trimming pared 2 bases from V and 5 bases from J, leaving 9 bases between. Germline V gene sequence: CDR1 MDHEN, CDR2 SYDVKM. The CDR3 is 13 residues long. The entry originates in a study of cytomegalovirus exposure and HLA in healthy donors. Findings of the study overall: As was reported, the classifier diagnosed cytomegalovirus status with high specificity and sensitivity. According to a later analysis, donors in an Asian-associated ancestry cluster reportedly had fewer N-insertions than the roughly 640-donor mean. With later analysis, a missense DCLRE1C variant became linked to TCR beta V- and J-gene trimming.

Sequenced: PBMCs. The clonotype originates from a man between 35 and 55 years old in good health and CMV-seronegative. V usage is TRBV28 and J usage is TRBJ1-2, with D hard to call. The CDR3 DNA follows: TGTGCCAGCAGTTTAATTCGGGATTATGGCTACACCTTC. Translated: CASSLIRDYGYTF.